These T cell receptor beta chains were read from a single sample in a study of Graves' ophthalmopathy and Graves' hyperthyroidism. TCRdb ran MiXCR on the multiplex PCR reads and lists one entry per CDR3 protein. The sample carries some 250,000 distinct CDR3 sequences, roughly 50% recorded once. Sequencing was carried out using peripheral blood. All receptors come from an adult man with Graves' ophthalmopathy. Each CDR3 is given with its conserved first and last residue. Fields, in order: D gene, J gene, V gene, clone size, CDR3 protein, CDR3 DNA. D genes are given only for firm matches. Not all rows give a size; the values are once, few, many and, for expanded clones, a class.

>-|TRBJ2-7|TRBV5-1|-
CASTTGGSSHEQYF
TGCGCCAGCACCACCGGGGGATCAAGCCACGAGCAGTACTTC
>TRBD1|TRBJ1-4|TRBV20-1|-
CSALGQGSNEKLFF
TGCAGTGCTCTCGGACAGGGGAGTAATGAAAAACTGTTTTTT
>-|TRBJ1-4|TRBV2|few
CASSQTATNEKLFF
TGTGCCAGCAGCCAGACTGCAACTAATGAAAAACTGTTTTTT
>-|TRBJ2-6|TRBV19|many
CASSPYRSGANVLTF
TGTGCCAGTAGTCCCTACCGCTCTGGGGCCAACGTCCTGACTTTC
>-|TRBJ2-7|TRBV11-3|-
CARRQGTTCEQYF
TGTGCCAGGAGACAGGGGACTACTTGCGAGCAGTACTTC
>-|TRBJ2-2|TRBV2|-
CASSNSANTGELSW
TGTGCCAGCAGCAACAGCGCGAACACCGGGGAGCTGTCTTGG
>-|TRBJ1-2|TRBV20-1|-
CSAPRPPNYGYTF
TGCAGTGCCCCACGCCCACCTAACTATGGCTACACCTTC
>-|TRBJ2-2|TRBV7-6|-
CASSLEMGWELFF
TGTGCCAGCAGCTTAGAAATGGGCTGGGAGCTGTTTTTT
>-|TRBJ1-6|TRBV5-1|-
CASSSRGNSYNSPLHF
TGCGCCAGCAGCTCCAGAGGGAACTCCTATAATTCACCCCTCCACTTT
>-|TRBJ2-6|TRBV11-3|-
CASSLGEGRSSGANVLTF
TGTGCCAGCAGCTTAGGAGAAGGACGTAGCTCTGGGGCCAACGTCCTGACTTTC
>-|TRBJ1-2|TRBV10-3|-
CASSYEQGRGDGYTF
TGTGCCAGCAGTTACGAACAGGGTCGGGGCGATGGCTACACCTTC
>-|TRBJ2-2|TRBV29-1|few
CSVEIDTGELFF
TGCAGCGTTGAAATCGACACCGGGGAGCTGTTTTTT
>-|TRBJ1-5|TRBV12-3/TRBV12-4|-
CASSRPGDQPQHF
TGTGCCAGCAGCCGGCCAGGTGATCAGCCCCAGCATTTT
>-|TRBJ1-4|TRBV6-5|-
CASRVGAATNEKLFF
TGTGCCAGCAGAGTAGGGGCTGCTACTAATGAAAAACTGTTTTTT
>TRBD2|TRBJ2-5|TRBV20-1|-
CSARGLAEETQYF
TGCAGTGCTAGGGGACTAGCGGAAGAGACCCAGTACTTC
>TRBD1|TRBJ1-4|TRBV4-1|-
CASSQEHQTGDGLFF
TGCGCCAGCAGCCAAGAGCACCAGACAGGGGACGGACTGTTTTTT
>-|TRBJ1-2|TRBV6-1|-
CASSEGDSF
TGTGCCAGCAGTGAAGGAGACAGTTTC
>-|TRBJ2-2|TRBV12-5|-
CASSSNRGGGELFF
TGTGCCAGCAGTTCAAACAGGGGAGGCGGGGAGCTGTTTTTT
>-|TRBJ2-5|TRBV10-3|-
CAMGPEGTQYF
TGTGCCATGGGACCTGAAGGGACCCAGTACTTC
>TRBD1|TRBJ1-5|TRBV24-1|many
CATSDSTGGGQPQHF
TGTGCCACCAGTGACTCTACAGGGGGAGGTCAGCCCCAGCATTTT
>TRBD1|TRBJ1-1|TRBV5-6|few
CASSPTGVGTMNTEAFF
TGTGCCAGCAGCCCGACAGGGGTGGGTACTATGAACACTGAAGCTTTCTTT
>TRBD1|TRBJ1-1|TRBV20-1|-
CSARDPRQGLNTEAFF
TGCAGTGCTAGAGACCCTCGACAGGGTTTAAACACTGAAGCTTTCTTT
>-|TRBJ1-6|TRBV7-2|-
CASSLGQPLNSPLHF
TGTGCCAGCAGCTTAGGGCAGCCTCTTAATTCACCCCTCCACTTT
>-|TRBJ1-3|TRBV7-2|-
CASSLAAGSSGNTIYF
TGTGCCAGCAGCTTAGCGGCAGGCTCCTCTGGAAACACCATATATTTT
>-|TRBJ1-1|TRBV9|-
CASSRRVVNTEAFF
TGTGCCAGCAGTCGGAGGGTGGTGAACACTGAAGCTTTCTTT
>TRBD1|TRBJ1-5|TRBV12-3/TRBV12-4|-
CASSLAGGRQPQHF
TGTGCCAGCAGTCTCGCAGGGGGACGACAGCCCCAGCATTTT
>-|TRBJ2-2|TRBV25-1|-
CASMGNTGELFF
TGTGCCAGCATGGGGAACACCGGGGAGCTGTTTTTT
>-|TRBJ2-7|TRBV5-1|-
CASMNSFTEQYF
TGCGCCAGCATGAACAGTTTTACGGAGCAGTACTTC
>-|TRBJ1-6|TRBV6-5|-
CASSYFNSPLHF
TGTGCCAGCAGTTACTTCAATTCACCCCTCCACTTT
>TRBD1|TRBJ1-5|TRBV7-8|few
CASNLKLQGGRRNQPQHF
TGTGCCAGCAACTTAAAGCTGCAGGGGGGGAGGCGGAATCAGCCCCAGCATTTT
>TRBD1|TRBJ2-2|TRBV19|-
CASISGGLTGELFF
TGTGCCAGTATATCAGGGGGCCTCACCGGGGAGCTGTTTTTT
>TRBD2|TRBJ2-5|TRBV2|-
CASSGGLAGGPTETQYF
TGTGCCAGCAGTGGTGGACTAGCGGGAGGGCCGACGGAGACCCAGTACTTC
>-|TRBJ1-2|TRBV3-1|-
CASSRTGVNYGYTF
TGTGCCAGCAGCAGGACGGGGGTTAACTATGGCTACACCTTC
>TRBD2|TRBJ2-7|TRBV7-8|-
CASSPGGERYEQYF
TGTGCCAGCAGCCCGGGGGGGGAGCGATACGAGCAGTACTTC
>TRBD1|TRBJ1-1|TRBV9|-
CASKQGANTEAFF
TGTGCCAGCAAGCAGGGGGCGAACACTGAAGCTTTCTTT